This TCR beta chain was found in a study of cytomegalovirus exposure and HLA in healthy donors. Whole-study context: An earlier analysis identified some 110 million unique TCR beta sequences in 150 million to 200 million T cells. General study points: Several of the most significant clusters were apparently associated with common viral pathogens in a later analysis.

Amplification used 60 Vbeta primers and 13 Jbeta primers. Here immunoSEQ multiplex PCR was the method, and the copy in TCRdb shows in-frame clones only, minus some. The table includes more than 95,000 clones, over 75% detected once. Trimming removed 10 bases at V and 7 bases at J, with 17 bases between. The CDR3 consists of 14 residues. Germline V gene sequence: CDR1 WNHNN, CDR2 SYGVQD (reference sequence). Concerning this clone itself: Its target is unknown.

Healthy bone marrow donors formed the donor group. The V and J genes are TRBV10-1 and TRBJ1-6, with D possibly matching TRBD1 (6 bases). The receptor's source is a woman younger than 35 in good health and CMV-seropositive. The sequenced sample was PBMCs. The CDR3 DNA reads TGCGCCACCTCCCAGACAGGAGAGAATTCACCCCTCCACTTT. This translates into CATSQTGENSPLHF.